This TCR beta chain was identified during a study of blood T cells in healthy people across ages. Donors ranged from roughly 6 to 90 years old and were healthy Caucasians in Russia. Trimming at V came to 5 bases and at J to 13 bases, leaving 19 bases not matched to a gene. The CDR3 extends over 15 amino acids. Germline CDR1 and CDR2: DFQATT and SNEGSKA (reference sequence). The use of a sample-barcoded 5' primer and a J-beta primer mix characterized a second PCR of about 7 to 12 cycles. Each of the cDNA molecules was tagged by a template-switch adaptor with 12 random nucleotides. All samples gave at least 2.5 million CDR3-containing paired-end reads. TCRdb independently ran MiXCR on the 5' RACE reads; one entry per CDR3 protein. The table shows 1.8 million or so distinct CDR3 sequences, with about 39% occurring only once.

Sample: blood. The TCR originated in a human donor in good health. The chain couples TRBV20-1 to TRBJ2-4; 8 positions agree with TRBD2. The CDR3 reads CSAGTRGGPYYQQYF. DNA for the CDR3: TGCAGTGCTGGGACACGCGGGGGGCCTTACTATCAGCAGTACTTC.